The T cell receptor beta chain described here comes from a study of cytomegalovirus exposure and HLA in healthy donors. PCR involved 60 Vbeta and 13 Jbeta primers. The assay was immunoSEQ multiplex PCR, and TCRdb's table has in-frame clones only and misses some. The repertoire holds approximately 110,000 clones, with roughly 74% as singletons. Trimming removed 0 bases at V and 6 bases at J, with 18 bases between. This CDR3 has 16 amino acids. CDR1 and CDR2 (germline): SGHRS, YFSETQ. The TCR was taken from a woman between 50 and 59 years old in good health and CMV-seropositive. The specimen was PBMCs. This chain joins TRBV5-1 and TRBJ1-2; D may be TRBD1 (6 bases). Here the CDR3 reads CASSLGARSGAHGYTF. CDR3 DNA sequence: TGCGCCAGCAGCTTGGGGGCCCGTTCAGGGGCTCATGGCTACACCTTC. Drawing the rest from reference TRBV5-1 and TRBJ1-2, the complete variable domain is KAGVTQTPRYLIKTRGQQVTLSCSPISGHRSVSWYQQTPGQGLQFLFEYFSETQRNKGNFPGRFSGRQFSNSRSEMNVSTLELGDSALYLCASSLGARSGAHGYTFGSGTRLTVV.